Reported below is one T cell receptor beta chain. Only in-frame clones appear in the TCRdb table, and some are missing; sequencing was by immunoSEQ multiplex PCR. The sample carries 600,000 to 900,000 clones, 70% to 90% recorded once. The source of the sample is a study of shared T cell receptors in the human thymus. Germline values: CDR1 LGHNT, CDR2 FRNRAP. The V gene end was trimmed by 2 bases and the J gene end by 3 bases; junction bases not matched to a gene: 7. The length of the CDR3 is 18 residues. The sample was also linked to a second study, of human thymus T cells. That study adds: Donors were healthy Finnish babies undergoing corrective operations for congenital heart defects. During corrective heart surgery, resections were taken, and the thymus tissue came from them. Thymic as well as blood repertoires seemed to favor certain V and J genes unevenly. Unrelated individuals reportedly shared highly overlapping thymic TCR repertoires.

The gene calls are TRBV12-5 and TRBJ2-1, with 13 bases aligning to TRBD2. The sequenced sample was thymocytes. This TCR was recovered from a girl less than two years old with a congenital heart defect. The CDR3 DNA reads TGTGCTAGTGGTTTGCCACGACTAGCGGGGGGCTTCTACAATGAGCAGTTCTTC. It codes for CASGLPRLAGGFYNEQFF. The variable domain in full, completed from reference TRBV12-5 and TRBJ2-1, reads DARVTQTPRHKVTEMGQEVTMRCQPILGHNTVFWYRQTMMQGLELLAYFRNRAPLDDSGMPKDRFSAEMPDATLATLKIQPSEPRDSAVYFCASGLPRLAGGFYNEQFFGPGTRLTVL.